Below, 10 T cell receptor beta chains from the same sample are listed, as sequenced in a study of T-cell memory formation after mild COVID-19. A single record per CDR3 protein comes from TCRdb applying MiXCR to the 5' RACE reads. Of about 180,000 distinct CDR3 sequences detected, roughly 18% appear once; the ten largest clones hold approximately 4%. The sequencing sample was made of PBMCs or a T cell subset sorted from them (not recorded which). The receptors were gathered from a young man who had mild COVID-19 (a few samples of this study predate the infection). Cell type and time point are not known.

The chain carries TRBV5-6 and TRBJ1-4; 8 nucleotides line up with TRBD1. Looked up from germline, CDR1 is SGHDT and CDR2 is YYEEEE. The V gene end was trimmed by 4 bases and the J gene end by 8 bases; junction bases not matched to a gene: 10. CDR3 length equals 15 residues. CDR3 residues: CASSSGQGLIEKLFF. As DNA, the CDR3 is TGTGCCAGCAGCAGTGGACAGGGCTTAATCGAAAAACTGTTTTTT.

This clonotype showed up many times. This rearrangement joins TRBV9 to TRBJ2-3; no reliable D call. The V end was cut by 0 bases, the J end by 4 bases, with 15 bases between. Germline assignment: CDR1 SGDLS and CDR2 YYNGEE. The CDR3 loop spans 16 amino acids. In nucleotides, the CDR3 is TGTGCCAGCAGCGTAGGAGGTGGTCCAAGCTCAGATACGCAGTATTTT. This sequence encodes CASSVGGGPSSDTQYF.

DNA of the CDR3: TGCAGTGCTAGAAGTGGTGAAAAACTGTTTTTT. Residues: CSARSGEKLFF. This rearrangement joins TRBV20-1 to TRBJ1-4, with D uncertain. Deletions cut 2 bases from V and 7 bases from J, with 5 bases between. The CDR3 sequence is 11 residues long. The V gene's germline CDR1 is DFQATT and CDR2 SNEGSKA (reference sequence).

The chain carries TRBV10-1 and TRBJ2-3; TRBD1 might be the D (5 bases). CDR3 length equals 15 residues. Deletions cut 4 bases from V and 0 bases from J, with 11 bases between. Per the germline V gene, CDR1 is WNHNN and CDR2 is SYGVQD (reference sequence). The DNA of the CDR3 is TGCGCCAGCAGTGGGGGCAGGAAGAGCACAGATACGCAGTATTTT. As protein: CASSGGRKSTDTQYF.

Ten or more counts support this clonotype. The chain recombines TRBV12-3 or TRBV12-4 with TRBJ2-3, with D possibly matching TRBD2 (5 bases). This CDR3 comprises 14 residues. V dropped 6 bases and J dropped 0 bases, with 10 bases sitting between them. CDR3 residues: CASSRGFSTDTQYF. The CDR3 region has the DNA TGTGCCAGCAGCCGGGGTTTTAGCACAGATACGCAGTATTTT.

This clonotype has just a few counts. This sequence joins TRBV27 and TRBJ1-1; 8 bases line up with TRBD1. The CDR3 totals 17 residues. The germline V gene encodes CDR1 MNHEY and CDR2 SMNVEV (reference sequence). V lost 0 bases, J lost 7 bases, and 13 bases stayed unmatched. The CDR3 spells CASSLSGSATGVSEAFF. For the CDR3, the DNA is TGTGCCAGCAGTTTATCGGGGTCTGCGACAGGGGTCAGTGAAGCTTTCTTT.

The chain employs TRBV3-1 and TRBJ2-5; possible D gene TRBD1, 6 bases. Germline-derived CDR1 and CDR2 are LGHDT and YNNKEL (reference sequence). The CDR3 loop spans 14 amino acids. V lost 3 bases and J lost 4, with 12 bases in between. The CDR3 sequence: CASSHRQASETQYF. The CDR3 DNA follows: TGTGCCAGCAGCCACAGACAGGCGTCAGAGACCCAGTACTTC.

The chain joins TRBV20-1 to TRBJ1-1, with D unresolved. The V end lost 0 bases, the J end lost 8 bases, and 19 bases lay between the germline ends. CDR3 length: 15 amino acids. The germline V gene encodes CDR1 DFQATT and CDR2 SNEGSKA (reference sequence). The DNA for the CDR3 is TGCAGTGCTAGAGACACGGCTGGGCCGAAGACGGAAGCTTTCTTT. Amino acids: CSARDTAGPKTEAFF.

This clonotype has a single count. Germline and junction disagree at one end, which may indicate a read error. The CDR3 is CASNRDRLNTEALF. The CDR3 DNA sequence: TGTGCCAGCAACCGGGACAGATTAAACACTGAAGCTTTATTT. This rearrangement joins TRBV5-4 to TRBJ1-1; the match to TRBD1 covers 7 bases. Germline V CDR1 and CDR2: SGHNT, YYREEE (reference sequence). This CDR3 is built from 14 residues.

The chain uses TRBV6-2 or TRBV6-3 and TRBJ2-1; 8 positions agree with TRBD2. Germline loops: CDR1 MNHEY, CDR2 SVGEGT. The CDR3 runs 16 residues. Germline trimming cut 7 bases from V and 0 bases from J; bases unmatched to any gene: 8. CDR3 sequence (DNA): TGTGCCAGCACCGCTCACGGGGGGGGCTCCTACAATGAGCAGTTCTTC. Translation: CASTAHGGGSYNEQFF.